This TCR beta chain was sequenced in a study of tumor and adjacent non-tumor tissue in lung cancer. Study-wide context: There were approximately twelve adenocarcinoma, a couple of squamous cell carcinoma and 1 small cell lung cancer cases. Around 4 million productive TCRbeta reads were obtained per sample on average.

General study results and limits: Higher tumor TCR diversity was associated with shorter survival. Compared with tumor, normal lung showed significantly lower TCR diversity.

This clonotype came up a few times. The antigen is not known. The template was RNA from unsorted bulk tissue. TCRbeta libraries were built with three rounds of nested PCR, modified from ARM-PCR. TCRdb reprocessed the multiplex PCR reads with MiXCR, giving one entry per CDR3 protein. Counted here are approximately 90,000 distinct CDR3 sequences, approximately 65% occurring once; the ten biggest clones make up 15% to 20%. Source material: lung tumor tissue. The sequence came from a man aged 55 to 69 with non-small cell lung cancer.

The CDR3 DNA reads TGCAGTGCTAGGCGAATAGGACAGGGTGGTTTTGGCGGGGAGCTGTTTTTT. It encodes CSARRIGQGGFGGELFF. The J gene is TRBJ2-2, the V gene TRBV20-1, with TRBD1 matching over 8 bases. The CDR3 totals 17 residues. The V segment lost 3 bases and the J segment 7 bases; nucleotides outside the gene matches: 16. The germline CDR1 and CDR2 sequences are DFQATT and SNEGSKA (reference sequence).